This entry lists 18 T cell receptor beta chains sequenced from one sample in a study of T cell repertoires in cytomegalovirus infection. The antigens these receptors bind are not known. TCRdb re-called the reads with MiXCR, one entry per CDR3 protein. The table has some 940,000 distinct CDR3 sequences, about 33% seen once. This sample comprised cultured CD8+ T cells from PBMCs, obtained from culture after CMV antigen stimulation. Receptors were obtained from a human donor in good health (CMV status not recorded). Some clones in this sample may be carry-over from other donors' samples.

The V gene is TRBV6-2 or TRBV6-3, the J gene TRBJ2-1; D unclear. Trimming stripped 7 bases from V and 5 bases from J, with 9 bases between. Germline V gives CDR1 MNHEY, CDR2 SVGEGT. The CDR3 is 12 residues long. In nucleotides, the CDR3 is TGTGCCAGCAAGGGTATCGACAATGAGCAGTTCTTC. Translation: CASKGIDNEQFF.

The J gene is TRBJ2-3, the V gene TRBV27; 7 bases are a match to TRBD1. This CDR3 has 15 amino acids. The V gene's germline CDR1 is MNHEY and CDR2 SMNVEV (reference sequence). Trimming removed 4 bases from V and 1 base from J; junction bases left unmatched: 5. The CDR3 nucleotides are TGTGCCAGCAGTTGGGGGACAGCGGGCACAGATACGCAGTATTTT. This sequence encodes CASSWGTAGTDTQYF.

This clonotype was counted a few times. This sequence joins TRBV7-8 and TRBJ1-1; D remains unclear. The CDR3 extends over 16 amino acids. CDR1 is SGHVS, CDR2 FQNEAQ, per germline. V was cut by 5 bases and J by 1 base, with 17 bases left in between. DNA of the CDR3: TGTGCCAGCAGCGTATATTTCGGGGAAGGGAACACTGAAGCTTTCTTT. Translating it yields CASSVYFGEGNTEAFF.

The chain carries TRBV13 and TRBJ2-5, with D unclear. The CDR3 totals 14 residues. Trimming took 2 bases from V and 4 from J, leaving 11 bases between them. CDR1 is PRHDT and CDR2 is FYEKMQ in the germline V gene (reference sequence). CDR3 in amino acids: CASSLIVEAETQYF. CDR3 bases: TGTGCCAGCAGCTTAATCGTAGAGGCAGAGACCCAGTACTTC. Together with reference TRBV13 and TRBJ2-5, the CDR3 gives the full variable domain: AAGVIQSPRHLIKEKRETATLKCYPIPRHDTVYWYQQGPGQDPQFLISFYEKMQSDKGSIPDRFSAQQFSDYHSELNMSSLELGDSALYFCASSLIVEAETQYFGPGTRLLVL.

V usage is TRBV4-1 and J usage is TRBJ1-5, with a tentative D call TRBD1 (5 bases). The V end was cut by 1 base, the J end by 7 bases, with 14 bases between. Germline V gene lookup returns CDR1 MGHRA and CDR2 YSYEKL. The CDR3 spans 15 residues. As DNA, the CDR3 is TGCGCCAGCAGCCAAGTCGACGGGGGTGGGCAGCCCCAGCATTTT. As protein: CASSQVDGGGQPQHF.

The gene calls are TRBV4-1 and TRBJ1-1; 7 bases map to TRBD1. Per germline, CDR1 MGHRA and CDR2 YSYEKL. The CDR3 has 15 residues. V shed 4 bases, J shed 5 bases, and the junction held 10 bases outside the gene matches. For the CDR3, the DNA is TGCGCCAGCAGCCCCCGACAGGGTGGAAGGACTGAAGCTTTCTTT. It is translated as CASSPRQGGRTEAFF.

As DNA, the CDR3 is TGTGCCAGCAGACCCCGACTGGACACCGGGGAGCTGTTTTTT. Translated: CASRPRLDTGELFF. The chain carries TRBV6-2 or TRBV6-3 and TRBJ2-2; D ambiguous. The CDR3 totals 14 residues. Germline CDR1 MNHEY, CDR2 SVGEGT. Deletions cut 6 bases from V and 3 bases from J, with 11 bases between.

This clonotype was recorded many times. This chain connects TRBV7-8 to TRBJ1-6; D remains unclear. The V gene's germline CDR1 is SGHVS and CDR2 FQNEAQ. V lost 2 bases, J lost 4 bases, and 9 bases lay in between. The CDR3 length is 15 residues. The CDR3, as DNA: TGTGCCAGCAGCTTATGGGCCGAGTATAATTCACCCCTCCACTTT. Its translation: CASSLWAEYNSPLHF.

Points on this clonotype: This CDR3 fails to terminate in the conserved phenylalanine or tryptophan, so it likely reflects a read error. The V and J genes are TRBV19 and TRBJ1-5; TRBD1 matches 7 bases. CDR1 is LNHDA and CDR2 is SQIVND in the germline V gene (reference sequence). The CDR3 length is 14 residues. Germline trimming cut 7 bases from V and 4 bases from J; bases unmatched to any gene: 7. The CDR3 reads CASTDRASNQPQHS. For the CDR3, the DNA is TGTGCCAGTACTGACAGGGCCTCGAATCAGCCCCAGCATTCT.

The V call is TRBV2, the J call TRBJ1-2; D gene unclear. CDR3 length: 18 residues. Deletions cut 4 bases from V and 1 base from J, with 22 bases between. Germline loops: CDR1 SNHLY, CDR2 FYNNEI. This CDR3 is CASSVLGGPDQFNYGYTF. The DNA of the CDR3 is TGTGCCAGCAGTGTATTAGGAGGACCGGACCAATTTAACTATGGCTACACCTTC.

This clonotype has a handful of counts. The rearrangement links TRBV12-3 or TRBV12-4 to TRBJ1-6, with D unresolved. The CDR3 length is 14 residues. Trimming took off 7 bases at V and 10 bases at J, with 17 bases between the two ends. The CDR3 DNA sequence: TGTGCCAGCACCGAGGGAGGGATCAGGTCACCCCTCCACTTT. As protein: CASTEGGIRSPLHF.

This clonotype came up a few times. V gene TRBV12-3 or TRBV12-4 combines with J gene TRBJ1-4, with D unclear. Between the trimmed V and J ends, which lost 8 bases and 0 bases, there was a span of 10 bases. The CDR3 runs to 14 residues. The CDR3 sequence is CASGRRTTNEKLFF. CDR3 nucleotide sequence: TGTGCCAGCGGGAGGCGCACAACTAATGAAAAACTGTTTTTT.

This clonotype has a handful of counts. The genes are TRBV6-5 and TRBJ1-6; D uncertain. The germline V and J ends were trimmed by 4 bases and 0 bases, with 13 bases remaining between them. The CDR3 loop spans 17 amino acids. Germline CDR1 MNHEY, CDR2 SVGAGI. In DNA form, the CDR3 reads TGTGCCAGCAGTTGGAAAGGTCCGAGCTCCTATAATTCACCCCTCCACTTT. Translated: CASSWKGPSSYNSPLHF.

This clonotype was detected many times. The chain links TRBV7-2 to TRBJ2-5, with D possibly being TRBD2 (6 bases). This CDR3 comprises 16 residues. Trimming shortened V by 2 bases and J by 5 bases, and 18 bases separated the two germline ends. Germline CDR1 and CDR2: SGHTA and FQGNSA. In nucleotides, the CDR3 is TGTGCCAGCAGCTTAAAGAGACTAGGGATCGGTGAGACCCAGTACTTC. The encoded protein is CASSLKRLGIGETQYF.

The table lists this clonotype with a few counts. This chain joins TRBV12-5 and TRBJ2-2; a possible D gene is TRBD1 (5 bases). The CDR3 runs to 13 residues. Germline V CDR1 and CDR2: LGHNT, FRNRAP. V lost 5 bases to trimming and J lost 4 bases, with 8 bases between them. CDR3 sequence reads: CASGLTGTGELFF. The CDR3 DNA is TGTGCTAGTGGTCTAACAGGCACCGGGGAGCTGTTTTTT.

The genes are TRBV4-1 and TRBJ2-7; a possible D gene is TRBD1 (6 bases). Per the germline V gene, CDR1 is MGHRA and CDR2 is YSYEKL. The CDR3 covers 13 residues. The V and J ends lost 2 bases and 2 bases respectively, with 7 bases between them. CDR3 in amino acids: CASSQNRAYEQYF. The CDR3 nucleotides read TGCGCCAGCAGCCAAAACAGGGCCTACGAGCAGTACTTC.

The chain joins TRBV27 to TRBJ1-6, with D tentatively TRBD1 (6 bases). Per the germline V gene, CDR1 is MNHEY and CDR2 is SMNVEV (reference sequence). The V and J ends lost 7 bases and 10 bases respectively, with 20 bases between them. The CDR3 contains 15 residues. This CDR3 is CASNMAGAGASPLHF. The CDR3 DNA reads TGTGCCAGCAACATGGCAGGGGCGGGTGCCTCACCCCTCCACTTT.

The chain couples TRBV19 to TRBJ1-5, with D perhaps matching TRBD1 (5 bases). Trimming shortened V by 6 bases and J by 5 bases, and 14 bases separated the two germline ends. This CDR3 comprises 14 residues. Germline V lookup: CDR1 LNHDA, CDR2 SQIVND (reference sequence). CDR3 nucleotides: TGTGCCAGTAGAACCAACGCGGGGGATCAGCCCCAGCATTTT. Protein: CASRTNAGDQPQHF.